Presented here are 6 T cell receptor beta chains from one specimen sequenced in a study of blood T cell repertoires in COVID-19. Data came from immunoSEQ multiplex PCR; TCRdb stores just in-frame clones and leaves some out. Of around 220,000 clones in the sample, roughly nine tenths were seen once. The sequenced sample consisted of peripheral blood. The receptors were sampled from a woman aged 50 to 60 with acute or convalescent COVID-19.

V and J are TRBV11-3 and TRBJ2-2; the match to TRBD1 covers 9 bases. CDR1 is SGHNT and CDR2 is YENEEA in the germline V gene. The J segment lost 5 bases and the V segment lost 5 bases, leaving 6 bases of the junction unmatched. The CDR3 spans 15 residues. The CDR3 sequence is CASSPGQGWTGELFF. In DNA form, the CDR3 reads TGTGCCAGCAGCCCCGGACAGGGGTGGACCGGGGAGCTGTTTTTT.

The V gene is TRBV5-6, the J gene TRBJ2-3; the match to TRBD2 covers 13 bases. The length of the CDR3 is 15 residues. Trimming removed 6 bases from V and 2 bases from J; junction bases left unmatched: 3. The germline gives CDR1 SGHDT, CDR2 YYEEEE. Written as DNA, the CDR3 is TGTGCCAGCATAACTAGCGGGAGGGCCACAGATACGCAGTATTTT. Translating gives CASITSGRATDTQYF.

J is TRBJ1-1 and V is TRBV9; no clear D gene. The ends were cut back, 4 bases at V and 0 bases at J, with 7 bases in the middle. CDR1 SGDLS and CDR2 YYNGEE come from the germline V gene. The CDR3 consists of 13 residues. Here the CDR3 reads CASSRALNTEAFF. CDR3 DNA sequence: TGTGCCAGCAGCAGAGCACTGAACACTGAAGCTTTCTTT.

This sequence joins TRBV5-4 and TRBJ2-5, with D unresolved. V lost 1 base and J 1 base, leaving 11 bases between the germline ends. Germline CDR1 SGHNT, CDR2 YYREEE (reference sequence). The CDR3 sequence is 15 residues long. As DNA, the CDR3 is TGTGCCAGCAGCTTGTTCGACCAGGTCCAAGAGACCCAGTACTTC. As protein: CASSLFDQVQETQYF.

The chain couples TRBV11-3 to TRBJ1-2; no firm D call. Trimming stripped 4 bases from V and 4 bases from J, with 19 bases between. From germline, CDR1 is SGHNT and CDR2 YENEEA. This CDR3 comprises 16 residues. The CDR3: CASSYGEGGGSYGYTF. The CDR3 DNA follows: TGTGCCAGCAGCTATGGTGAGGGCGGAGGAAGCTATGGCTACACCTTC.

The J gene is TRBJ2-2, the V gene TRBV5-1, with 10 bases lining up with TRBD2. The CDR3 is 15 amino acids. The V gene's germline CDR1 is SGHRS and CDR2 YFSETQ. V lost 7 bases, J lost 1 base, and 4 bases stayed unmatched. The CDR3 loop is CASRSSGGNTGELFF. In nucleotides, the CDR3 is TGCGCCAGCCGCTCTAGCGGGGGGAACACCGGGGAGCTGTTTTTT. Full variable domain (outside the CDR3, taken from reference TRBV5-1 and TRBJ2-2): KAGVTQTPRYLIKTRGQQVTLSCSPISGHRSVSWYQQTPGQGLQFLFEYFSETQRNKGNFPGRFSGRQFSNSRSEMNVSTLELGDSALYLCASRSSGGNTGELFFGEGSRLTVL.